A single sample is the source of the 26 T cell receptor beta chains below, sequenced in a study of a mutant IDH1 vaccine in newly diagnosed glioma. Their recognized antigens are unknown. Indicated time point: week 47, end of study. Alongside topical imiquimod, each dose of vaccine comprised 300 ug of mutant IDH1 20-mer peptide. Assay: immunoSEQ multiplex PCR; the TCRdb copy retains only in-frame clones and omits some. The table includes around 50,000 clones, approximately 84% detected once. Sequences were derived from PBMCs, sampled from a glioma patient whose treatment included an IDH1 peptide vaccine. Source of these receptors: a woman aged 25 to 39 with glioma. Some clones in this sample may be carry-over from other donors' samples.

This clone showed up just once. The chain links TRBV4-1 to TRBJ2-7; no reliable D call. Germline loops: CDR1 MGHRA, CDR2 YSYEKL. CDR3 length: 16 amino acids. V lost 3 bases, J lost 6 bases, and 21 bases lay in between. The CDR3 DNA is TGCGCCAGCAGCCACCCCCCTCCCGGATCAGCCGGCGAGCAGTACTTC. Protein: CASSHPPPGSAGEQYF.

This clone was observed a few times. The chain links TRBV19 to TRBJ1-5; D possibly corresponds to TRBD1 (5 bases). This CDR3 contains 15 residues. The germline V and J ends were trimmed by 3 bases and 5 bases, with 14 bases remaining between them. Germline V gene lookup returns CDR1 LNHDA and CDR2 SQIVND (reference sequence). CDR3 in DNA: TGTGCCAGTAGTATGGGTTCAGGGTTGGATCAGCCCCAGCATTTT. Encoded protein: CASSMGSGLDQPQHF.

The rearrangement uses TRBV7-6 and TRBJ2-5; D might be TRBD2 (6 bases). V dropped 4 bases and J dropped 1 base, with 16 bases sitting between them. Germline CDR1 is SGHVS and CDR2 is FNYEAQ. The CDR3 sequence is 16 residues long. CDR3 sequence: CASSSFGTSSQETQYF. CDR3 DNA sequence: TGTGCCAGCAGCTCTTTTGGTACTAGCAGCCAAGAGACCCAGTACTTC.

The V gene is TRBV19, the J gene TRBJ1-2, with D possibly being TRBD1 (6 bases). CDR3 size: 12 residues. The V gene lost 5 bases and the J gene lost 5 bases, with 9 bases spanning the gap. CDR1 is LNHDA and CDR2 is SQIVND in the germline V gene (reference sequence). CDR3 loop: CASSPQGYGYTF. The CDR3 nucleotides are TGTGCCAGTAGTCCGCAGGGGTATGGCTACACCTTC.

In regard to this clone: Other nucleotide sequences from this sample produce the same CDR3. The chain couples TRBV19 to TRBJ1-1, with 8 bases matching TRBD1. The V segment lost 9 bases and the J segment 4 bases; nucleotides outside the gene matches: 7. The CDR3 covers 13 residues. Germline V gene lookup returns CDR1 LNHDA and CDR2 SQIVND (reference sequence). CDR3 nucleotide sequence: TGTGCCAGCAGCACTACAGGGGGCACTGAAGCTTTCTTT. Amino acids: CASSTTGGTEAFF.

The V and J genes are TRBV4-1 and TRBJ2-1; D not resolved. Looked up from germline, CDR1 is MGHRA and CDR2 is YSYEKL. This CDR3 contains 13 residues. Trimming cost V 3 bases and J 7 bases, with 10 bases left between them. The CDR3 sequence: CASSQDGVNEQFF. CDR3 nucleotides: TGCGCCAGCAGCCAGGACGGTGTGAATGAGCAGTTCTTC.

V is TRBV19 and J is TRBJ1-5; unclear D gene. The CDR3 is made up of 13 amino acids. Trimming took 6 bases from V and 2 from J, leaving 8 bases between them. Looked up from germline, CDR1 is LNHDA and CDR2 is SQIVND (reference sequence). In DNA, the CDR3 is TGTGCCAGTAGCTTCCTCGGCAATCAGCCCCAGCATTTT. Protein product: CASSFLGNQPQHF.

The CDR3: CASSIAGGPDEQFF. Here the CDR3 DNA reads TGTGCCAGCAGTATAGCGGGAGGGCCTGATGAGCAGTTCTTC. V is TRBV6-6 and J is TRBJ2-1; 11 nucleotides align to TRBD2. Trimming removed 5 bases from V and 8 bases from J; junction bases left unmatched: 5. The CDR3 contains 14 residues. The germline gives CDR1 MNHNY, CDR2 SVGAGI (reference sequence).

The chain carries TRBV9 and TRBJ2-3, with a possible D match to TRBD2 (6 bases). This CDR3 comprises 16 residues. V was shortened by 0 bases and J by 6 bases, with 17 bases between the two germline ends. Germline CDR1 reads SGDLS; CDR2 reads YYNGEE. CDR3 nucleotide sequence: TGTGCCAGCAGCGTAGATGGGAGGCACATGCCGGATACGCAGTATTTT. This codes for CASSVDGRHMPDTQYF.

This clone was found a few times. The chain is built from TRBV7-9 and TRBJ1-5; 7 bases agree with TRBD1. The CDR3 spans 15 residues. The ends lost 1 base at V and 3 bases at J; junction bases unmatched: 3. CDR1 and CDR2 from the germline V gene are SEHNR and FQNEAQ (reference sequence). The CDR3 region has the DNA TGTGCCAGCAGCTTAGAAGGGACAGACAATCAGCCCCAGCATTTT. Translation gives CASSLEGTDNQPQHF.

The chain links TRBV15 to TRBJ2-7, with 14 bases lining up with TRBD2. V gave up 0 bases and J gave up 3 bases; unmatched junction bases: 4. This CDR3 spans 17 amino acids. Germline V gene sequence: CDR1 LNHNV, CDR2 YYDKDF (reference sequence). Here the CDR3 reads CATSREGLAGESYEQYF. As DNA, the CDR3 is TGTGCCACCAGCAGAGAGGGACTAGCGGGAGAGAGCTACGAGCAGTACTTC.

V is TRBV2 and J is TRBJ2-7; weak D call: TRBD2 (6 bases). V lost 4 bases and J 6 bases, leaving 13 bases between the germline ends. The CDR3 covers 13 residues. Germline V gives CDR1 SNHLY, CDR2 FYNNEI. For the CDR3, the DNA is TGTGCCAGCAGTGGGACGGGGGTGAGCGAGCAGTACTTC. Translating gives CASSGTGVSEQYF.

This sequence joins TRBV5-4 and TRBJ1-3, with D unclear. CDR3 length equals 16 residues. V was pared by 2 bases and J by 0 bases, with 12 bases between. Germline lookup yields CDR1 SGHNT and CDR2 YYREEE (reference sequence). CDR3 bases: TGTGCCAGCAGCTTCCGGGCGGATAGCTCTGGAAACACCATATATTTT. This codes for CASSFRADSSGNTIYF.

The chain is built from TRBV6-1 and TRBJ2-7, with D unclear. The ends were cut back, 1 base at V and 0 bases at J, with 4 bases in the middle. The CDR3 covers 13 residues. The germline gives CDR1 MNHNS, CDR2 SASEGT. The CDR3 DNA follows: TGTGCCAGCAGTGAAGGAAGCTCCTACGAGCAGTACTTC. Translating gives CASSEGSSYEQYF.

In DNA form, the CDR3 reads TGTGCCAGCAGCTTAAGGGAGACCCAGTACTTC. Translated, it gives CASSLRETQYF. This rearrangement joins TRBV5-4 to TRBJ2-5; D remains ambiguous. Germline CDR1 and CDR2: SGHNT and YYREEE (reference sequence). Trimming pared 2 bases from V and 5 bases from J, leaving 4 bases between. The CDR3 is made up of 11 amino acids.

The V and J genes are TRBV5-1 and TRBJ1-2, with D perhaps TRBD1 (6 bases). Germline CDR1 reads SGHRS; CDR2 reads YFSETQ. V dropped 0 bases and J dropped 8 bases, with 8 bases sitting between them. The CDR3 runs 12 residues. The CDR3 spells CASSLDRAGYTF. The CDR3 nucleotides are TGCGCCAGCAGCTTGGACAGGGCGGGCTACACCTTC.

The genes are TRBV6-5 and TRBJ2-7; D is undetermined. The V and J ends lost 10 bases and 2 bases respectively, with 15 bases between them. The CDR3 sequence is 13 residues long. Looked up from germline, CDR1 is MNHEY and CDR2 is SVGAGI. CDR3 amino acids: CATSPGVPYEQYF. The CDR3 region has the DNA TGTGCCACCTCCCCTGGGGTACCCTACGAGCAGTACTTC.

For the CDR3, the DNA is TGCGCCAGCAGCTTCATGGGAGGGCCTGGGGCCAACGTCCTGACTTTC. Protein sequence: CASSFMGGPGANVLTF. This chain joins TRBV5-1 and TRBJ2-6; 7 bases are shared with TRBD2. V lost 2 bases, J lost 2 bases, and 4 bases stayed unmatched. Germline CDR1 reads SGHRS; CDR2 reads YFSETQ. CDR3 length: 16 residues.

V usage is TRBV10-3 and J usage is TRBJ2-1; 7 nucleotides match TRBD1. The CDR3 totals 16 residues. Germline values: CDR1 ENHRY, CDR2 SYGVKD. The V gene end was trimmed by 6 bases and the J gene end by 0 bases; junction bases not matched to a gene: 8. The DNA for the CDR3 is TGTGCCATCAGCAGCTCCCGGGACAGCTCCTACAATGAGCAGTTCTTC. Amino acids: CAISSSRDSSYNEQFF.

V and J are TRBV27 and TRBJ1-5; TRBD1 matches 7 bases. The CDR3 spans 14 residues. In germline, CDR1 is MNHEY, CDR2 SMNVEV (reference sequence). Trimming removed 3 bases from V and 5 bases from J; junction bases left unmatched: 4. The CDR3 DNA reads as TGTGCCAGCAGTTTGTCGACAGGGTATCAGCCCCAGCATTTT. This gives the protein CASSLSTGYQPQHF.

CDR3 coding DNA: TGTGCCAGCAGTGGGGATCAGAGGGAGCAGTACTTC. This sequence encodes CASSGDQREQYF. The V gene is TRBV2, the J gene TRBJ2-7; D is uncertain. The length of the CDR3 is 12 residues. Germline V gene data show CDR1 as SNHLY and CDR2 as FYNNEI. Deletions cut 4 bases from V and 7 bases from J, with 11 bases between. The full variable domain, with the rest looked up from reference TRBV2 and TRBJ2-7, is EPEVTQTPSHQVTQMGQEVILRCVPISNHLYFYWYRQILGQKVEFLVSFYNNEISEKSEIFDDQFSVERPDGSNFTLKIRSTKLEDSAMYFCASSGDQREQYFGPGTRLTVT.

The chain carries TRBV9 and TRBJ1-1; D is undetermined. The length of the CDR3 is 12 residues. V lost 4 bases and J 5 bases, leaving 9 bases between the germline ends. CDR1 and CDR2 (germline): SGDLS, YYNGEE. The CDR3 reads CASSSLRTEAFF. The CDR3 DNA reads as TGTGCCAGCAGCTCTCTAAGGACTGAAGCTTTCTTT.

This clone was recorded only once. The chain couples TRBV7-6 to TRBJ2-5; D unclear. The germline V gene encodes CDR1 SGHVS and CDR2 FNYEAQ. The CDR3 has 12 amino acids. With 0 bases removed from V and 3 bases from J, the gap between germline ends came to 2 bases. The CDR3 spells CASSLAEETQYF. CDR3 sequence (DNA): TGTGCCAGCAGCTTAGCGGAAGAGACCCAGTACTTC.

This chain links TRBV6-1 with TRBJ2-1; no reliable D call. CDR1 and CDR2 (germline): MNHNS, SASEGT. The CDR3 contains 16 residues. Deletions cut 4 bases from V and 0 bases from J, with 13 bases between. The CDR3: CASSVALGSSYNEQFF. The CDR3 DNA reads TGTGCCAGCAGTGTGGCCCTGGGTAGCTCCTACAATGAGCAGTTCTTC.

This chain uses TRBV4-1 with TRBJ1-5; 7 bases map to TRBD1. The CDR3 has 16 amino acids. Germline values: CDR1 MGHRA, CDR2 YSYEKL. V lost 1 base to trimming and J lost 2 bases; unmatched junction nucleotides: 5. The CDR3 here is CASSQVNRGGNQPQHF. The CDR3 nucleotides are TGCGCCAGCAGCCAAGTTAACAGGGGAGGCAATCAGCCCCAGCATTTT.

This clone was detected once. The rearrangement joins TRBV13 to TRBJ2-7; 12 nucleotides match TRBD2. In germline, CDR1 is PRHDT, CDR2 FYEKMQ (reference sequence). This CDR3 comprises 15 residues. V lost 3 bases to trimming and J lost 3 bases; unmatched junction nucleotides: 3. The CDR3 DNA sequence: TGTGCCAGCAGCTTCGGACTAGCGGGAATCTACGAGCAGTACTTC. Translated, it gives CASSFGLAGIYEQYF.